A single sample is the source of the 25 T cell receptor beta chains below, sequenced in a study of T cell changes during pregnancy in multiple sclerosis. The assay was immunoSEQ multiplex PCR, and TCRdb's table has in-frame clones only and misses some. Among about 50,000 clones, about nine tenths were seen once, and the ten largest hold about 0.28%. Sample: CD4+ T cells from peripheral blood mononuclear cells, taken in the second trimester of pregnancy. The receptors were sampled from a female donor with multiple sclerosis, enrolled in a pregnancy study.

The V and J genes are TRBV28 and TRBJ2-3; TRBD2 matches at 7 bases. Per the germline V gene, CDR1 is MDHEN and CDR2 is SYDVKM. The V segment lost 6 bases and the J segment 10 bases; nucleotides outside the gene matches: 22. CDR3 length equals 17 residues. In nucleotides, the CDR3 is TGTGCCAGCAGAAAAAGTGGGTGGGACCCCTCTAGCGGCGCGCAGTATTTT. Translating gives CASRKSGWDPSSGAQYF.

The J gene is TRBJ2-2, the V gene TRBV7-3, with a weak D call TRBD2 (6 bases). Trimming cost V 3 bases and J 5 bases, with 16 bases left between them. CDR1 is SGHTA and CDR2 is FQGTGA in the germline V gene. This CDR3 is built from 16 residues. The CDR3 protein is CASSFGWEAGTGELFF. In DNA, the CDR3 is TGTGCCAGCAGCTTCGGGTGGGAGGCGGGAACCGGGGAGCTGTTTTTT.

The CDR3 region is CASSQVSAGELFF. The CDR3 DNA is TGCGCCAGCAGCCAAGTTTCGGCCGGGGAGCTGTTTTTT. V usage is TRBV4-1 and J usage is TRBJ2-2; no definite D call. From germline, CDR1 is MGHRA and CDR2 YSYEKL. The V end lost 1 base, the J end lost 6 bases, and 6 bases lay between the germline ends. The length of the CDR3 is 13 residues.

The chain carries TRBV19 and TRBJ1-2; maybe TRBD1 (5 bases). This CDR3 comprises 16 residues. V lost 3 bases to trimming and J lost 1 base, with 15 bases between them. The germline gives CDR1 LNHDA, CDR2 SQIVND (reference sequence). The CDR3 sequence: CASSIGTARHNYGYTF. DNA of the CDR3: TGTGCCAGTAGTATCGGGACTGCCCGTCATAACTATGGCTACACCTTC. The full variable domain, completed using reference TRBV19 and TRBJ1-2, is DGGITQSPKYLFRKEGQNVTLSCEQNLNHDAMYWYRQDPGQGLRLIYYSQIVNDFQKGDIAEGYSVSREKKESFPLTVTSAQKNPTAFYLCASSIGTARHNYGYTFGSGTRLTVV.

This clone was picked up one time. The rearrangement uses TRBV27 and TRBJ1-4, with 7 bases that match TRBD1. The junction had 9 bases not matched to a gene; V was cut back by 7 bases and J by 7 bases. Germline V gene lookup returns CDR1 MNHEY and CDR2 SMNVEV (reference sequence). The CDR3 contains 14 residues. The CDR3 sequence: CASTRYRGSEKLFF. DNA for the CDR3: TGTGCCAGCACCAGGTACAGGGGAAGTGAAAAACTGTTTTTT.

The gene calls are TRBV30 and TRBJ2-3; 10 positions match TRBD1. CDR1 is GTSNPN and CDR2 is SVGIG in the germline V gene (reference sequence). J gave up 3 bases and V 0 bases, and 12 bases lay outside the gene matches. This CDR3 contains 18 residues. The CDR3 loop reads CAWSVRYRGTGATDTQYF. The CDR3 coding sequence is TGTGCCTGGAGTGTAAGGTATAGGGGGACAGGGGCGACAGATACGCAGTATTTT. The variable domain in full, completed from reference TRBV30 and TRBJ2-3, reads SQTIHQWPATLVQPVGSPLSLECTVEGTSNPNLYWYRQAAGRGLQLLFYSVGIGQISSEVPQNLSASRPQDRQFILSSKKLLLSDSGFYLCAWSVRYRGTGATDTQYFGPGTRLTVL.

A single count supports this clone. The V call is TRBV4-1, the J call TRBJ1-1; the D gene is possibly TRBD1 (5 bases). Between the trimmed V and J ends, which lost 7 bases and 1 base, there was a span of 16 bases. This CDR3 has 15 residues. From germline, CDR1 is MGHRA and CDR2 YSYEKL. The CDR3 here is CASTMPGLRNTEAFF. CDR3 nucleotide sequence: TGCGCCAGCACCATGCCGGGACTCCGGAACACTGAAGCTTTCTTT.

The chain recombines TRBV10-3 with TRBJ2-3, with D maybe TRBD2 (5 bases). Germline CDR1 reads ENHRY; CDR2 reads SYGVKD. The CDR3 totals 13 residues. V was pared by 4 bases and J by 5 bases, with 10 bases between. The CDR3 region is CAISVRGEDTQYF. The CDR3 coding sequence is TGTGCCATCAGTGTTCGGGGAGAAGATACGCAGTATTTT.

The gene calls are TRBV2 and TRBJ1-2; no clear D gene. This CDR3 spans 15 amino acids. Trimming pared 2 bases from V and 5 bases from J, leaving 15 bases between. Germline-derived CDR1 and CDR2 are SNHLY and FYNNEI. The CDR3 here is CASSESLGPQYGYTF. In DNA, the CDR3 is TGTGCCAGCAGTGAAAGTCTGGGCCCGCAATATGGCTACACCTTC.

The chain combines TRBV5-1 with TRBJ2-1, with 11 bases matching TRBD1. The CDR3 is made up of 16 amino acids. V shed 4 bases, J shed 4 bases, and the junction held 7 bases outside the gene matches. Germline V gene data show CDR1 as SGHRS and CDR2 as YFSETQ. CDR3 loop: CASSLGQGAGYNEQFF. CDR3 nucleotides: TGCGCCAGCAGCCTCGGACAGGGGGCCGGATACAATGAGCAGTTCTTC.

The chain couples TRBV7-6 to TRBJ2-3, with a possible D match to TRBD2 (7 bases). V lost 1 base to trimming and J lost 1 base, with 9 bases between them. Germline V gives CDR1 SGHVS, CDR2 FNYEAQ. This CDR3 contains 15 residues. CDR3 in DNA: TGTGCCAGCAGCTTAGGAGGGGGGGGCACAGATACGCAGTATTTT. Its protein is CASSLGGGGTDTQYF.

This sequence joins TRBV6-5 and TRBJ2-7; D may be TRBD2 (5 bases). Trimming pared 6 bases from V and 3 bases from J, leaving 18 bases between. CDR3 length: 15 amino acids. Per the germline V gene, CDR1 is MNHEY and CDR2 is SVGAGI. The CDR3 loop reads CASSDSGIHNYEQYF. CDR3 DNA: TGTGCCAGCAGCGACTCCGGGATCCATAACTACGAGCAGTACTTC.

The genes are TRBV6-5 and TRBJ1-5; D is possibly TRBD1 (5 bases). V lost 5 bases and J lost 7, with 15 bases in between. The CDR3 runs 14 residues. The germline V gene encodes CDR1 MNHEY and CDR2 SVGAGI. The CDR3 DNA is TGTGCCAGCAGTCCCGACGGGGACTGGCAGCCCCAGCATTTT. Its translation is CASSPDGDWQPQHF.

The chain carries TRBV9 and TRBJ2-6; D may be TRBD1 (6 bases). The CDR3 length is 16 residues. Germline CDR1 and CDR2: SGDLS and YYNGEE. Trimming left V 3 bases short and J 0 bases short, with 10 bases between. CDR3 protein: CASSATQGSGANVLTF. The DNA of the CDR3 is TGTGCCAGCAGCGCGACACAGGGCTCTGGGGCCAACGTCCTGACTTTC.

J is TRBJ2-2 and V is TRBV4-1; 7 bases fit TRBD2. The CDR3 consists of 15 residues. The junction had 1 base not matched to a gene; V was cut back by 2 bases and J by 1 base. Germline CDR1 is MGHRA and CDR2 is YSYEKL. CDR3 residues: CASSQIAGNTGELFF. The CDR3 DNA is TGCGCCAGCAGCCAAATAGCGGGGAACACCGGGGAGCTGTTTTTT.

This rearrangement joins TRBV19 to TRBJ2-7; 8 nucleotides align to TRBD1. This CDR3 is 13 amino acids long. Trimming at V came to 4 bases and at J to 5 bases, leaving 4 bases not matched to a gene. Germline assignment: CDR1 LNHDA and CDR2 SQIVND (reference sequence). The CDR3 protein is CASSTDRGNEQYF. CDR3 DNA sequence: TGTGCCAGTAGTACCGACAGGGGAAACGAGCAGTACTTC.

This chain uses TRBV5-1 with TRBJ2-2; D gene unclear. V lost 2 bases and J 1 base, leaving 9 bases between the germline ends. This CDR3 contains 15 residues. CDR1 is SGHRS, CDR2 YFSETQ, per germline. The CDR3 DNA follows: TGCGCCAGCAGCTTTACAAACCAGAACACCGGGGAGCTGTTTTTT. Translated: CASSFTNQNTGELFF. Filled out from reference TRBV5-1 and TRBJ2-2, the complete variable domain reads KAGVTQTPRYLIKTRGQQVTLSCSPISGHRSVSWYQQTPGQGLQFLFEYFSETQRNKGNFPGRFSGRQFSNSRSEMNVSTLELGDSALYLCASSFTNQNTGELFFGEGSRLTVL.

J is TRBJ2-2 and V is TRBV11-3; no firm D call. There are 12 residues in the CDR3. The V end was cut by 6 bases, the J end by 5 bases, with 7 bases between. Germline V CDR1 and CDR2: SGHNT, YENEEA. The CDR3 DNA follows: TGTGCCAGCAGTGGGCTAACCGGGGAGCTGTTTTTT. This encodes CASSGLTGELFF.

In this sample, this clone turned up a few times. CDR3 sequence: CASSSGHLNTEAFF. As DNA, the CDR3 is TGTGCCAGCAGTTCGGGACACCTGAACACTGAAGCTTTCTTT. The chain employs TRBV6-5 and TRBJ1-1, with a tentative D call TRBD1 (6 bases). This CDR3 comprises 14 residues. V lost 4 bases and J 0 bases, leaving 9 bases between the germline ends. Germline V gene data show CDR1 as MNHEY and CDR2 as SVGAGI.

V is TRBV2 and J is TRBJ2-7, with D hard to call. CDR3 length: 14 residues. Trimming left V 2 bases short and J 3 bases short, with 11 bases between. Germline V gives CDR1 SNHLY, CDR2 FYNNEI. CDR3 sequence reads: CASSEFALVYEQYF. In nucleotides, the CDR3 is TGTGCCAGCAGTGAATTCGCCCTAGTCTACGAGCAGTACTTC. The full variable domain, rest sourced from reference TRBV2 and TRBJ2-7, is EPEVTQTPSHQVTQMGQEVILRCVPISNHLYFYWYRQILGQKVEFLVSFYNNEISEKSEIFDDQFSVERPDGSNFTLKIRSTKLEDSAMYFCASSEFALVYEQYFGPGTRLTVT.

The rearrangement joins TRBV20-1 to TRBJ2-3; the match to TRBD1 covers 7 bases. Trimming at V came to 2 bases and at J to 11 bases, leaving 4 bases not matched to a gene. The CDR3 is 11 residues long. From germline, CDR1 is DFQATT and CDR2 SNEGSKA (reference sequence). Written as DNA, the CDR3 is TGCAGTGCTAGATTGGACAGGAGGCAGTATTTT. It codes for CSARLDRRQYF.

CDR3: CAISWDSRTVTEAFF. CDR3 bases: TGTGCCATCAGCTGGGACAGCCGAACAGTAACTGAAGCTTTCTTT. This chain joins TRBV10-3 and TRBJ1-1, with 7 positions matching TRBD1. Germline CDR1 is ENHRY and CDR2 is SYGVKD. V lost 6 bases, J lost 5 bases, and 12 bases stayed unmatched. This CDR3 is 15 amino acids long.

This clone was seen a single time. The chain uses TRBV7-9 and TRBJ2-1; D is perhaps TRBD1 (6 bases). The CDR3 length is 13 residues. CDR1 and CDR2 (germline): SEHNR, FQNEAQ (reference sequence). The germline V and J ends were trimmed by 2 bases and 15 bases, with 17 bases remaining between them. As DNA, the CDR3 is TGTGCCAGCAGCTTATCGCAGGGGTGGAATATGTTCTTC. Translation gives CASSLSQGWNMFF.

The J gene is TRBJ2-7, the V gene TRBV7-2; TRBD2 might be the D (6 bases). CDR1 and CDR2 (germline): SGHTA, FQGNSA. The CDR3 length is 14 residues. V was trimmed by 3 bases and J by 4 bases, leaving 13 bases between them. The CDR3 reads CASSFSIAEYEQYF. The DNA of the CDR3 is TGTGCCAGCAGCTTCTCAATAGCGGAATACGAGCAGTACTTC. Drawing the rest from reference TRBV7-2 and TRBJ2-7, the complete variable domain is GAGVSQSPSNKVTEKGKDVELRCDPISGHTALYWYRQSLGQGLEFLIYFQGNSAPDKSGLPSDRFSAERTGGSVSTLTIQRTQQEDSAVYLCASSFSIAEYEQYFGPGTRLTVT.

V is TRBV18 and J is TRBJ2-1; TRBD2 matches 10 bases. The CDR3 runs to 15 residues. Per the germline V gene, CDR1 is KGHSH and CDR2 is LQKENI. The V segment lost 8 bases and the J segment 4 bases; nucleotides outside the gene matches: 8. The CDR3 protein is CASRQAAGGYNEQFF. In DNA, the CDR3 is TGTGCCAGCCGCCAAGCAGCGGGAGGGTACAATGAGCAGTTCTTC.